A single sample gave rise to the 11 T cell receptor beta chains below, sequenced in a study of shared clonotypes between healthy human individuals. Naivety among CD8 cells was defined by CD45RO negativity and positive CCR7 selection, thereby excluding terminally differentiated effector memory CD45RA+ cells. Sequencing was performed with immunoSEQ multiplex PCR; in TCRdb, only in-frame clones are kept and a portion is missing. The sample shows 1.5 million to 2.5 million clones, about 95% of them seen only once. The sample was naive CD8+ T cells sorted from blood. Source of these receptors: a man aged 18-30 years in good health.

For the CDR3, the DNA is TGTGCCAGCAGCTTAGGAGCGGTAAACCCGGAGGAGCTGTTTTTT. Translated, it gives CASSLGAVNPEELFF. V gene TRBV11-2 combines with J gene TRBJ2-2, with D maybe TRBD2 (5 bases). V lost 1 base, J lost 10 bases, and 16 bases lay in between. There are 15 residues in the CDR3. Germline V CDR1 and CDR2: SGHAT, FQNNGV.

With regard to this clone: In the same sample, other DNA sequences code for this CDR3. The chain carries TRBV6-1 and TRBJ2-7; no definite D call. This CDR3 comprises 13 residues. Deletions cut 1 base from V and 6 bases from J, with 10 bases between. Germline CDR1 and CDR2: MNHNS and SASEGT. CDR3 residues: CASSEVGFGEQYF. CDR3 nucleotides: TGTGCCAGCAGTGAAGTGGGGTTCGGCGAGCAGTACTTC.

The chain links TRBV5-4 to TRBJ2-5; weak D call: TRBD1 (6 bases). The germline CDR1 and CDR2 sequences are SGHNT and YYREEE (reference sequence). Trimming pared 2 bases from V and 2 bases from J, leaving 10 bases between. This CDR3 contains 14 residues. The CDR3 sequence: CASSFWQGQETQYF. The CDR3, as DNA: TGTGCCAGCAGCTTTTGGCAGGGGCAAGAGACCCAGTACTTC.

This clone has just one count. The CDR3 reads CASSKGADTEAFF. The CDR3 region has the DNA TGCGCCAGCAGTAAGGGGGCTGACACTGAAGCTTTCTTT. This sequence joins TRBV10-2 and TRBJ1-1; 7 nucleotides match TRBD1. The germline gives CDR1 WSHSY, CDR2 SAAADI. V lost 5 bases and J lost 3; bases outside the gene matches: 3. This CDR3 contains 13 residues.

The CDR3: CASSLVPGTSVYEQYF. CDR3 coding DNA: TGCGCCAGCAGCTTGGTCCCCGGGACTAGCGTATACGAGCAGTACTTC. The chain links TRBV5-1 to TRBJ2-7; 10 bases agree with TRBD2. V gave up 0 bases and J gave up 4 bases; unmatched junction bases: 7. The CDR3 spans 16 residues. Germline CDR1 and CDR2: SGHRS and YFSETQ.

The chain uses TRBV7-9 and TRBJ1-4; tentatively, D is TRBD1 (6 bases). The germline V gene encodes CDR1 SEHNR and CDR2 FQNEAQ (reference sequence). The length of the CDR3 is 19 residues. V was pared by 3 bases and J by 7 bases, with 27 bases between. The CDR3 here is CASSFHTGWWFEESEKLFF. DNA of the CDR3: TGTGCCAGCAGCTTCCACACAGGGTGGTGGTTTGAAGAAAGTGAAAAACTGTTTTTT.

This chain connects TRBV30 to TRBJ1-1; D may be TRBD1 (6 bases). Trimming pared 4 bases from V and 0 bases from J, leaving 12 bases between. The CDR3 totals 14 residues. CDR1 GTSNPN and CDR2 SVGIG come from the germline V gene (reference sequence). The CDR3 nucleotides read TGTGCCTGGAATTCACAGGGCCTGAACACTGAAGCTTTCTTT. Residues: CAWNSQGLNTEAFF. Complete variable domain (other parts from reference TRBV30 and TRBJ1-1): SQTIHQWPATLVQPVGSPLSLECTVEGTSNPNLYWYRQAAGRGLQLLFYSVGIGQISSEVPQNLSASRPQDRQFILSSKKLLLSDSGFYLCAWNSQGLNTEAFFGQGTRLTVV.

CDR3 in amino acids: CASSGGAGSYEQYF. CDR3 nucleotides: TGTGCCAGCAGCGGGGGCGCGGGCTCCTACGAGCAGTACTTC. The rearrangement joins TRBV5-4 to TRBJ2-7, with D perhaps matching TRBD1 (6 bases). The CDR3 sequence is 14 residues long. Germline assignment: CDR1 SGHNT and CDR2 YYREEE (reference sequence). The V end was cut by 4 bases, the J end by 0 bases, with 11 bases between.

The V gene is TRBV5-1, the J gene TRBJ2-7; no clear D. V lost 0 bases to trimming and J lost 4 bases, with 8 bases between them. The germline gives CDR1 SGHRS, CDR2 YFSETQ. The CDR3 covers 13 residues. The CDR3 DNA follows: TGCGCCAGCAGCTTGGTCCATGGGTACGAGCAGTACTTC. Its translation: CASSLVHGYEQYF.

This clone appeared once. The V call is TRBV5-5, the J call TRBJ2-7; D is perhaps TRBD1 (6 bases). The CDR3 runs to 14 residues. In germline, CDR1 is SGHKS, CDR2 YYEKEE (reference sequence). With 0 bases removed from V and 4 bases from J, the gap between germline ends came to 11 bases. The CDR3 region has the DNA TGTGCCAGCAGCTTGGAGACAGGAAGTTACGAGCAGTACTTC. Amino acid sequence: CASSLETGSYEQYF. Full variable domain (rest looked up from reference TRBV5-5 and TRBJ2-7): DAGVTQSPTHLIKTRGQQVTLRCSPISGHKSVSWYQQVLGQGPQFIFQYYEKEERGRGNFPDRFSARQFPNYSSELNVNALLLGDSALYLCASSLETGSYEQYFGPGTRLTVT.

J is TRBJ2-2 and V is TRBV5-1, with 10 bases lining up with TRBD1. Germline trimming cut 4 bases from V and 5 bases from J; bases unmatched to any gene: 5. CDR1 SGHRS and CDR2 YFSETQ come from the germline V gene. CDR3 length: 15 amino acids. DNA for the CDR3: TGCGCCAGCAGCGACCGGGACAGGGGAACCGGGGAGCTGTTTTTT. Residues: CASSDRDRGTGELFF.